Listed here is a single T cell receptor beta chain. Its antigen is not known. These data are taken from a study of T cell repertoires in cytomegalovirus infection. This CDR3 comprises 15 residues. Germline assignment: CDR1 SGHVS and CDR2 FQNEAQ. V gave up 3 bases and J gave up 1 base, with 11 bases separating them. TCRdb used MiXCR to reprocess the reads, holding one entry per CDR3 protein. The top ten clones hold roughly 14% of a sample with approximately 730,000 distinct CDR3 sequences, about 28% of them seen once. J is TRBJ2-3 and V is TRBV7-8; no reliable D call. This sample comprised cultured CD8+ T cells from PBMCs, obtained from culture after CMV antigen stimulation. The sequence was obtained from a human donor in good health (CMV status not recorded). Some clones in this sample may be carry-over from other donors' samples. CDR3 loop: CASSFLTRRTDTQYF. CDR3 DNA: TGTGCCAGCAGCTTTTTGACACGCCGCACAGATACGCAGTATTTT.